This is a list of T cell receptor beta chains from one sample in a study of Graves' ophthalmopathy and Graves' hyperthyroidism. TCRdb passed the multiplex PCR reads through MiXCR, listing each CDR3 protein once. The sample lists hundreds of thousands of distinct CDR3 sequences; over 13% were seen once. Sequences were obtained from blood. All receptors derive from a woman under 40 with Graves' ophthalmopathy. Both conserved end residues are part of each CDR3. A D gene is named only where the DNA matches it firmly. Rows may omit the clone size; those that give it use once, few, many or a size class.

TRBJ1-5 | TRBV3-1 | . | . | TGTGCCAGCAGCCAAGGAGGGGATCTTGAGCGTTTCGGGCCCCAGCATTTT | CASSQGGDLERFGPQHF
TRBJ1-2 | TRBV7-9 | many | . | TGTGCCAGCAGCTTAATAGCAGGCGGCTATGGCTACACCTTC | CASSLIAGGYGYTF
TRBJ2-7 | TRBV20-1 | many | . | TGCAGTGCCACCGGAGCGAGGGGTGACTCTGACGAGCAGTACTTC | CSATGARGDSDEQYF
TRBJ2-5 | TRBV29-1 | many | . | TGCAGCGTTGGGTACACGGAGACCCAGTACTTC | CSVGYTETQYF
TRBJ2-2 | TRBV24-1 | many | TRBD1 | TGTGCCACCAACGACAGGGGAACCGGGGAGCTGTTTTTT | CATNDRGTGELFF
TRBJ1-1 | TRBV6-1 | many | . | TGTGCCAGCAGTCGAAACGCATGGGGGAACGCTGAAGCTTTCTTT | CASSRNAWGNAEAFF
TRBJ2-7 | TRBV20-1 | many | TRBD2 | TGCAGTGCTAGAGATAGGTTGACTTTCGGGACTATGTACGAGCAGTACTTC | CSARDRLTFGTMYEQYF
TRBJ2-4 | TRBV27 | many | TRBD1 | TGTGCCAGCAGTTCGCCTTCGACAGGGCAAAACATTCAGTACTTC | CASSSPSTGQNIQYF
TRBJ2-7 | TRBV11-2 | many | . | TGTGCCAGCAGCTTAGATCGAGGAGGCGAGCAGTACTTC | CASSLDRGGEQYF
TRBJ1-5 | TRBV6-1 | many | . | TGTGCCAGCAAGACAGCTAGCAATCAGCCCCAGCATTTT | CASKTASNQPQHF
TRBJ2-6 | TRBV6-1 | many | . | TGTGCCAGCAGTGCGGACAGCTCTGGGGCCAACGTCCTGACTTTC | CASSADSSGANVLTF
TRBJ1-2 | TRBV30 | many | . | TGTGCCTGGAGTGTACACGGTGCCGGCTACACCTTC | CAWSVHGAGYTF
TRBJ2-7 | TRBV2 | many | TRBD2 | TGTGCCAGCAAATCCCCGGGACTAGTCCCCTACGAGCAGTACTTC | CASKSPGLVPYEQYF
TRBJ2-2 | TRBV25-1 | few | TRBD1 | TGTGCCAGCAGCGCAGGGACAGGGGCCCAAGCCGGGGAGCTGTTTTTT | CASSAGTGAQAGELFF